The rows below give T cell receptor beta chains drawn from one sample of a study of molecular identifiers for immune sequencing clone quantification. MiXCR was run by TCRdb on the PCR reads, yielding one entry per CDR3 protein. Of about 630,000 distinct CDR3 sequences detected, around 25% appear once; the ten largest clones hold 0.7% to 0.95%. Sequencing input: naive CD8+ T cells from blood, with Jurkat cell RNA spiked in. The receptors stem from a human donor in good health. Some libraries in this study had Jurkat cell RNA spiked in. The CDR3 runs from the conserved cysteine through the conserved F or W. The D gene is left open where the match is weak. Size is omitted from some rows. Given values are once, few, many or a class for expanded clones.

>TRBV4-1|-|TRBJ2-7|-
TGCGCCAGCAGCCAGGGTAGTTACTCCTACGAGCAGTACTTC
CASSQGSYSYEQYF
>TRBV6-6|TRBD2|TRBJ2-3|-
TGTGCCAGCGGCTCCGACCCGGGAGGGTACACAGATACGCAGTATTTT
CASGSDPGGYTDTQYF
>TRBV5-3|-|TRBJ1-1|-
TGTGCCAGCGGCTTGGATGCAGGGGTTGGGACTGAAGCTTTCTTT
CASGLDAGVGTEAFF
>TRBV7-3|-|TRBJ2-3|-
TGTGCCAGCAGCTTAACTGGCGGAGCTAGCACAGATACGCAGTATTTT
CASSLTGGASTDTQYF
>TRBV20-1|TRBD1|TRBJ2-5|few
TGCAGTGCGTCCCCCTCTTCACTGGGACAGGGTGGAGAGACCCAGTACTTC
CSASPSSLGQGGETQYF
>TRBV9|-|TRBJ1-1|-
TGTGCCAGCAGCCGCGGTGGGGTCACTGAAGCTTTCTTT
CASSRGGVTEAFF
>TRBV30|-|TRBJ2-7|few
TGTGCCTGGAGGCCCCGTGTACTGCCCTACGAGCAGTACTTC
CAWRPRVLPYEQYF
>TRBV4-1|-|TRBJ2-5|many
TGCGCCAGCAGCCAAGTTGCCAATGGAGAGACCCAGTACTTC
CASSQVANGETQYF
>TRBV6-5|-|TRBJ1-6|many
TGTGCCAGCAGTTACTCGATTAGTGAGGGGATGTTCAATTCACCCCTCCACTTT
CASSYSISEGMFNSPLHF
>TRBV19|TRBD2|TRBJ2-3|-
TGTGCCAGTAGTAAGGGGCTAGCGGGAGAGAGCACAGATACGCAGTATTTT
CASSKGLAGESTDTQYF
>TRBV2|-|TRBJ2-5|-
TGTGCCAGCAGTGAAAGTATCTTCCAAGAGACCCCGTACTTC
CASSESIFQETPYF
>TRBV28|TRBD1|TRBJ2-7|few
TGTGCCAGCAGTTTAGCTAGAGTCTCCGGGACAGGGCCTTCTTTCCCCTCCTACGAGCAGTACTTC
CASSLARVSGTGPSFPSYEQYF
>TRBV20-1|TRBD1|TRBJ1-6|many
TGCAGTGCTTGGGTCACAGGGGAAAATTCACCCCTCCACTTT
CSAWVTGENSPLHF
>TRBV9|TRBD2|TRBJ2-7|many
TGTGCCAGCAGCGTAGGCCCTAGCGGGGGCTACGAGCAGTACTTC
CASSVGPSGGYEQYF
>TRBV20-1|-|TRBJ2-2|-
TGCAGTGCTAGAGGAGGACTTGGGGAGCTGCTTTTT
CSARGGLGELLF
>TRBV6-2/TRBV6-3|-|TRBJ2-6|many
TGTGCCAGCAGTTACGAGGTCTCAGTGGTTAAGAAAAACTCTGGGGCCAACGTCCTGACTTTC
CASSYEVSVVKKNSGANVLTF
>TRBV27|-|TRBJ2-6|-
TGTGCCAGCAGCACCCTCACAGGGTCCAGGTGCATTGGGCTTCCTGGGGCCAACGTCCTGACTTTC
CASSTLTGSRCIGLPGANVLTF
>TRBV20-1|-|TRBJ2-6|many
TGCAGTGCTAGAGTTCCGGCCACAGACTCTGGGGCCAACGTCCTGACTTTC
CSARVPATDSGANVLTF
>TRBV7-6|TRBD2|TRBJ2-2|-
TGTGCCAGCAGCTGGACTAGCGGGATGGTCGGGGAGCTGTTTTTT
CASSWTSGMVGELFF
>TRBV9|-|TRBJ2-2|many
TGTGCCAGCAGCCCCCATCGGGCGAACACCGGGGAGCTGTTTTTT
CASSPHRANTGELFF
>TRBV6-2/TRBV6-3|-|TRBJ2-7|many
TGTGCCAGCAGTCTAACGAGCGAGCAGTACTTC
CASSLTSEQYF
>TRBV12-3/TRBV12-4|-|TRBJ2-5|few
TGTGCCAGCAGTATAACAGGGCTCGGAGAGACCCAGTACTTC
CASSITGLGETQYF
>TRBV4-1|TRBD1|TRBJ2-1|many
TGCGCCAGCAGCCAAGCAGGACAGGGACGCAGTGAGCAGTTCTTC
CASSQAGQGRSEQFF
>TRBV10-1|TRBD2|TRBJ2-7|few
TGCGCCAGCAAGAGCTTAGCGGGGTTAGTCTACGAGCAGTACTTC
CASKSLAGLVYEQYF
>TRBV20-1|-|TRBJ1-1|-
TGCAGTGCTAGTCTGTTCACTGAAGCTTTCTTT
CSASLFTEAFF
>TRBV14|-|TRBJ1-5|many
TGTGCCAGCAGCCGCAATCAGCCCCAGCATTTT
CASSRNQPQHF
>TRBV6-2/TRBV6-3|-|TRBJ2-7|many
TGTGCCAGCAGTTACTCGGCAGGCGAGCAGTACTTC
CASSYSAGEQYF
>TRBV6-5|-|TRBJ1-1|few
TGTGCCAGCAGTTATGCCGGGGGCACTGAAGCTTTCTTT
CASSYAGGTEAFF
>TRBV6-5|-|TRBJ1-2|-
TGTGCCAGCAGTTACCGCGCTTCCTATGGCTACACCTTC
CASSYRASYGYTF
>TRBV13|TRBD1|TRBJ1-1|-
TGTGCCAGCAGCTTCGAAGGGGGCGCTGGCACTGAAGCTTTCTTT
CASSFEGGAGTEAFF
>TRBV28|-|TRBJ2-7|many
TGTGCCAGCAGCTCCTTGGGGGCGGCAACCTACGAGCAGTACTTC
CASSSLGAATYEQYF
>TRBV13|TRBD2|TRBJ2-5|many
TGTGCCAGCAGCTTAGGTTCGAGCGGGGGCCGCCAAGAGACCCAGTACTTC
CASSLGSSGGRQETQYF
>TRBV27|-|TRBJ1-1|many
TGTGCCAGCAGTTTACTGCAGCCGACAGTGAACACTGAAGCTTTCTTT
CASSLLQPTVNTEAFF
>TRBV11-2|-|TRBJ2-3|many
TGTGCCAGCAGCCAGGCAGATACGCAGTATTTT
CASSQADTQYF